A single sample is the source of the 16 T cell receptor beta chains below, sequenced in a study of T cell repertoires in cytomegalovirus infection. Each CDR3 protein is one row after TCRdb ran MiXCR on the reads. The sample has tens of thousands of distinct CDR3 sequences; 20% to 25% are singletons. The antigens for these receptors are not known. Sequenced material: PBMCs, sequenced either directly or after in vitro stimulation (not recorded which). The receptors shown here come from a human donor in good health (CMV status not recorded). Some clones in this sample may be carry-over from other donors' samples.

V gene TRBV7-9 combines with J gene TRBJ2-2, with D unresolved. There are 13 residues in the CDR3. V was pared by 2 bases and J by 3 bases, with 4 bases between. Germline V gene data show CDR1 as SEHNR and CDR2 as FQNEAQ (reference sequence). The CDR3 sequence: CASSLMYTGELFF. The CDR3 nucleotides read TGTGCCAGCAGCTTAATGTACACCGGGGAGCTGTTTTTT.

The table lists this clonotype with a few counts. V is TRBV28 and J is TRBJ1-2; no firm D call. Trimming removed 2 bases from V and 0 bases from J, with 10 bases in between. The germline V gene has CDR1 MDHEN and CDR2 SYDVKM. There are 15 residues in the CDR3. The CDR3 coding sequence is TGTGCCAGCAGTTTAAATCGGGCAGCTAACTATGGCTACACCTTC. It specifies CASSLNRAANYGYTF.

In this sample, this clonotype turned up a few times. This chain uses TRBV24-1 with TRBJ2-5; D is perhaps TRBD1 (6 bases). The germline V gene encodes CDR1 KGHDR and CDR2 SFDVKD. The CDR3 is made up of 14 amino acids. The germline V and J ends were trimmed by 7 bases and 0 bases, with 11 bases remaining between them. In DNA form, the CDR3 reads TGTGCCACCAGCCCGGACAGATACCAAGAGACCCAGTACTTC. Encoded protein: CATSPDRYQETQYF.

This clonotype turned up a few times. The chain combines TRBV6-5 with TRBJ1-1; TRBD1 agrees at 8 bases. Germline CDR1 and CDR2: MNHEY and SVGAGI. The CDR3 runs 18 residues. V lost 4 bases and J lost 3; bases outside the gene matches: 16. This chain's CDR3 is CASSSLGQGSSTDTEAFF. DNA for the CDR3: TGTGCCAGCAGTTCTCTAGGACAGGGCTCCTCAACGGACACTGAAGCTTTCTTT.

V is TRBV5-6 and J is TRBJ2-1; 7 nucleotides align to TRBD1. The V and J ends lost 4 bases and 0 bases, in that order; junction bases with no gene match: 7. The CDR3 contains 16 residues. Germline CDR1 SGHDT, CDR2 YYEEEE. CDR3 region: CASSPGQVSSYNEQFF. The CDR3 DNA follows: TGTGCCAGCAGCCCTGGACAGGTTAGCTCCTACAATGAGCAGTTCTTC.

The chain is built from TRBV7-9 and TRBJ1-4; D uncertain. The CDR3 covers 15 residues. Germline CDR1 SEHNR, CDR2 FQNEAQ (reference sequence). V dropped 5 bases and J dropped 5 bases, with 15 bases sitting between them. The CDR3 nucleotides are TGTGCCAGCAGCCAAGCCAACTGGAAGAATGAAAAACTGTTTTTT. This translates into CASSQANWKNEKLFF.

This clonotype was observed a few times. In DNA form, the CDR3 reads TGTGCCAGTACGTGGACTAGCGGGAACACCGGGGAGCTGTTTTTT. Encoded protein: CASTWTSGNTGELFF. This rearrangement joins TRBV19 to TRBJ2-2, with 10 nucleotides matching TRBD2. This CDR3 is built from 15 residues. V gave up 7 bases and J gave up 1 base; unmatched junction bases: 3. Per the germline V gene, CDR1 is LNHDA and CDR2 is SQIVND (reference sequence).

The gene calls are TRBV12-3 or TRBV12-4 and TRBJ1-3; TRBD1 matches at 12 bases. J lost 8 bases, V lost 5 bases, and 7 bases had no gene match. CDR3 length: 15 amino acids. For the CDR3, the DNA is TGTGCCAGCAGTCATGGGGGACAGGGGGCACACACCATATATTTT. Its translation: CASSHGGQGAHTIYF.

V usage is TRBV10-3 and J usage is TRBJ1-5; TRBD1 aligns across 7 bases. Trimming removed 8 bases from V and 8 bases from J; junction bases left unmatched: 9. The CDR3 has 13 residues. Germline CDR1 ENHRY, CDR2 SYGVKD. The CDR3 protein is CAIARGGREPQHF. For the CDR3, the DNA is TGTGCCATCGCGAGAGGGGGCCGTGAGCCCCAGCATTTT.

This clonotype came up a few times. The rearrangement joins TRBV6-2 or TRBV6-3 to TRBJ1-5; TRBD1 matches 9 bases. Germline CDR1 and CDR2: MNHEY and SVGEGT. The V segment lost 8 bases and the J segment 11 bases; nucleotides outside the gene matches: 13. The CDR3 has 14 amino acids. The chain's CDR3 is CASDAGTGLETQHF. The DNA for the CDR3 is TGTGCCAGCGACGCCGGGACAGGGCTTGAGACCCAGCATTTT.

This clonotype occurred a few times. The rearrangement uses TRBV6-9 and TRBJ2-7; weak D call: TRBD1 (5 bases). Germline CDR1 reads MNHGY; CDR2 reads SVAAGI. Trimming pared 11 bases from V and 2 bases from J, leaving 13 bases between. The CDR3 contains 12 residues. The DNA of the CDR3 is TGTGCCGGGCGTGAAGGGGCCTACGAGCAGTACGTC. Amino acid sequence: CAGREGAYEQYV.

There are many counts of this clonotype. The gene calls are TRBV12-3 or TRBV12-4 and TRBJ2-7; 13 bases match TRBD2. The trim removed 1 base at V and 6 bases at J, leaving 9 bases unmatched. This CDR3 is 17 amino acids long. CDR3 nucleotide sequence: TGTGCCAGCAGTTTAGGCCCCGGGACTAGCGGGACTTTCGAGCAGTACTTC. Protein product: CASSLGPGTSGTFEQYF.

The chain has TRBV19 and TRBJ1-5; D uncertain. CDR1 and CDR2 from the germline V gene are LNHDA and SQIVND (reference sequence). The V gene lost 7 bases and the J gene lost 0 bases, with 13 bases spanning the gap. The CDR3 sequence is 15 residues long. This chain's CDR3 is CASNNRENSNQPQHF. CDR3 DNA: TGTGCCAGTAATAACAGAGAGAATAGCAATCAGCCCCAGCATTTT. Full variable domain (outside the CDR3, taken from reference TRBV19 and TRBJ1-5): DGGITQSPKYLFRKEGQNVTLSCEQNLNHDAMYWYRQDPGQGLRLIYYSQIVNDFQKGDIAEGYSVSREKKESFPLTVTSAQKNPTAFYLCASNNRENSNQPQHFGDGTRLSIL.

The J gene is TRBJ2-7, the V gene TRBV7-9; 7 bases fit TRBD1. This CDR3 spans 15 amino acids. V gave up 1 base and J gave up 4 bases; unmatched junction bases: 7. The germline CDR1 and CDR2 sequences are SEHNR and FQNEAQ (reference sequence). This chain's CDR3 is CASSLEVRGFYEQYF. DNA for the CDR3: TGTGCCAGCAGCTTAGAGGTCAGGGGGTTTTACGAGCAGTACTTC.

The gene calls are TRBV20-1 and TRBJ2-5, with 7 bases matching TRBD2. Germline lookup yields CDR1 DFQATT and CDR2 SNEGSKA (reference sequence). The CDR3 runs to 14 residues. Germline trimming cut 3 bases from V and 4 bases from J; bases unmatched to any gene: 8. This CDR3 reads CSARGRWGGETQYF. CDR3 nucleotides: TGCAGTGCTAGGGGACGGTGGGGGGGAGAGACCCAGTACTTC.

This clonotype was counted at least ten times. This chain joins TRBV12-3 or TRBV12-4 and TRBJ1-4; weak D call: TRBD1 (5 bases). CDR3 length: 14 residues. V was shortened by 7 bases and J by 5 bases, with 14 bases between the two germline ends. The CDR3 DNA follows: TGTGCCAGCACCGATGGGACTCCGAATGAAAAACTGTTTTTT. Encoded protein: CASTDGTPNEKLFF.